The entry below gives a single T cell receptor (beta chain) sequence along with its context. Antigen unknown. Sequencing used immunoSEQ multiplex PCR; TCRdb keeps in-frame clones, though not all of them. The sample has 100,000 or so clones; more than 85% are singletons. The entry originates in a study of siplizumab effects on memory and regulatory T cells. From germline, CDR1 is SGDLS and CDR2 YYNGEE. Trimming left V 0 bases short and J 10 bases short, with 14 bases between. This CDR3 is 15 amino acids long. Notes on the study in general: Siplizumab gave mappable alloreactive CD4+ clones an average Treg-derived fraction of over 65%, against around 29% in controls.

The clonotype comes from a human donor in good health. This rearrangement joins TRBV9 to TRBJ1-6, with a weak D call TRBD1 (5 bases). The source material was CD4+ T cells sorted from blood. CDR3 bases: TGTGCCAGCAGCGTAGGGGGGGAGGGGAACTCACCCCTCCACTTT. Protein: CASSVGGEGNSPLHF.